The present T cell receptor (beta chain) was sequenced within a study of response to subunit inactivated influenza vaccine. Notes on this clonotype: Its specificity is unknown.

V lost 8 bases and J 3 bases, leaving 13 bases between the germline ends. The CDR3 totals 14 residues. CDR1 and CDR2 from the germline V gene are SNHLY and FYNNEI. TCRdb passed the RT-PCR reads through MiXCR, listing each CDR3 protein once. The sample has hundreds of thousands of distinct CDR3 sequences; 11% to 15% are singletons. Whole-study results and caveats: Authors suggested that a seasonal influenza vaccination recruits few new T cells each time.

V gene TRBV2 combines with J gene TRBJ2-2; tentative D call: TRBD2 (5 bases). The starting material was PBMCs from blood, obtained approximately 15 days before vaccination. This receptor was obtained from a man in his fifties who received an inactivated influenza vaccine. The CDR3 sequence is CASGKMGDTGELFF. In DNA form, the CDR3 reads TGTGCCAGCGGGAAGATGGGAGACACCGGGGAGCTGTTTTTT. The full variable domain, rest sourced from reference TRBV2 and TRBJ2-2, is EPEVTQTPSHQVTQMGQEVILRCVPISNHLYFYWYRQILGQKVEFLVSFYNNEISEKSEIFDDQFSVERPDGSNFTLKIRSTKLEDSAMYFCASGKMGDTGELFFGEGSRLTVL.